The clone carrying this T cell receptor (beta chain) was seen ten or more times. Its target is unknown. The CDR3 is made up of 14 amino acids. CDR1 is SGHTA and CDR2 is FQGTGA in the germline V gene. After removal of 5 bases from V and 6 bases from J, the junction contained 4 bases not matched to a gene. This specimen belongs to a study of identical twins. Findings and caveats of the study: One should note that invariant MAIT and iNKT cells could partly confound zero-insertion analyses. Fewer insertions marked abundant cord blood beta clonotypes; young adult naive trended weakly, memory not at all.

Template switching added a universal primer binding site, and final cDNA carried unique molecular identifiers. Each CDR3 protein is one row after TCRdb ran MiXCR on the 5' RACE reads. This table holds around 370,000 distinct CDR3 sequences, around 9% found once. V and J are TRBV7-3 and TRBJ2-2, with TRBD1 identical over 9 bases. This TCR came from a woman aged 45-65 years in good health. The sample consisted of naive T cells sorted from blood. The CDR3 DNA sequence: TGTGCCAGCAGCCCCCGGACAGGGGCCGGGGAGCTGTTTTTT. Translated, it gives CASSPRTGAGELFF.